This section outlines one T cell receptor (beta chain) sequence together with its context. Its antigen is not identified. The assay was immunoSEQ multiplex PCR, and TCRdb's table has in-frame clones only and misses some. The data show some 100,000 clones, 70% to 85% seen once. This entry belongs to a study of PD-1 blockade in mismatch repair-deficient tumors. Study as a whole: Patients had about 13 mismatch repair-deficient cancer types and were previously treated and progressing. Study results and caveats: Tumor-resident clones, often absent from pretreatment blood, expanded after pembrolizumab and then contracted.

TCRs were sequenced from three patients responding to pembrolizumab. Germline CDR1 is SGHRS and CDR2 is YFSETQ. The CDR3 is made up of 14 amino acids. V was pared by 0 bases and J by 0 bases, with 3 bases between. The specimen was peripheral blood, collected about eight months after starting pembrolizumab. This TCR derives from an adult with mismatch repair-deficient cancer. The genes are TRBV5-1 and TRBJ1-4, with D uncertain. The CDR3 coding sequence is TGCGCCAGCAGCTTGGACCCAACTAATGAAAAACTGTTTTTT. As protein: CASSLDPTNEKLFF.